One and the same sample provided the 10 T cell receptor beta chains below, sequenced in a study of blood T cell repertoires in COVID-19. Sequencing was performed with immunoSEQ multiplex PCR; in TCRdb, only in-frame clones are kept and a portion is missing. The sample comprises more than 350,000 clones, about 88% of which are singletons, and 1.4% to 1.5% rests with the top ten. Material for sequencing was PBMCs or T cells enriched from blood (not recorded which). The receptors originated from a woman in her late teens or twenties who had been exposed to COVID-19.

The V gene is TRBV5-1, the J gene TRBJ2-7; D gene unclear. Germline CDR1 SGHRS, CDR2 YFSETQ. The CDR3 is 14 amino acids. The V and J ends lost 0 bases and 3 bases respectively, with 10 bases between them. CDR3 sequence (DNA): TGCGCCAGCAGCTTGGACAGAGTCCTCTACGAGCAGTACTTC. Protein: CASSLDRVLYEQYF.

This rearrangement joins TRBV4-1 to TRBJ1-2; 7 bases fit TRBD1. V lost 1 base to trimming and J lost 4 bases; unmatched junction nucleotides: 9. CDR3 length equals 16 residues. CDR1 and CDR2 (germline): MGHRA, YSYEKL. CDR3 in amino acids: CASSQAGAGGRYGYTF. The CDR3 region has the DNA TGCGCCAGCAGCCAAGCGGGGGCAGGGGGACGCTATGGCTACACCTTC.

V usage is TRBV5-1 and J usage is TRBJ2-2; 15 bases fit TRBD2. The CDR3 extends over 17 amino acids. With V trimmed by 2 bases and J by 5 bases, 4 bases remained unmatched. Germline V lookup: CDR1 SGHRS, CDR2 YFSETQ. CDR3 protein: CASSFEGTSGRTGELFF. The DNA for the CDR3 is TGCGCCAGCAGCTTTGAAGGGACTAGCGGGAGGACCGGGGAGCTGTTTTTT.

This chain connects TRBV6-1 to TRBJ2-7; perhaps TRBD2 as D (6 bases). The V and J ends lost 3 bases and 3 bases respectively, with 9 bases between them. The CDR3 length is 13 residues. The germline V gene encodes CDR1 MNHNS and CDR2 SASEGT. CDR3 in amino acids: CASSDQGGYEQYF. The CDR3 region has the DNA TGTGCCAGCAGTGACCAGGGAGGCTACGAGCAGTACTTC.

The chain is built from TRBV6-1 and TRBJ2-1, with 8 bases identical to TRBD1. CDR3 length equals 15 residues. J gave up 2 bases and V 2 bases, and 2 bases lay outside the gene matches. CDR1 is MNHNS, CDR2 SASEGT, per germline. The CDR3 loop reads CASSEWTGPYNEQFF. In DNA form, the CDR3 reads TGTGCCAGCAGTGAATGGACAGGGCCCTACAATGAGCAGTTCTTC.

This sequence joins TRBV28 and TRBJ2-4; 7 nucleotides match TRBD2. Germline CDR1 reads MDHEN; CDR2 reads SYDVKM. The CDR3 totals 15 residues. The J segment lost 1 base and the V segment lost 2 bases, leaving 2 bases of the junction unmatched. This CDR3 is CASSLQGGAKNIQYF. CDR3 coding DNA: TGTGCCAGCAGTTTACAGGGAGGGGCCAAAAACATTCAGTACTTC.

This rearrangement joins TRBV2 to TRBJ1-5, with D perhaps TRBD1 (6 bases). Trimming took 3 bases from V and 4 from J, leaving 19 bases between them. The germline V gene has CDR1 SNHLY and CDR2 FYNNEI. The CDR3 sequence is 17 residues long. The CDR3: CASSEERGVDRNQPQHF. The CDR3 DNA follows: TGTGCCAGCAGTGAGGAGAGAGGGGTAGACAGGAATCAGCCCCAGCATTTT.

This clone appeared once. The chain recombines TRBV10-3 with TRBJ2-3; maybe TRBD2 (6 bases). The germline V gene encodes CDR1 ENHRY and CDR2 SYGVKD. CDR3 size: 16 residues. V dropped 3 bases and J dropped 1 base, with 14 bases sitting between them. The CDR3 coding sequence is TGTGCCATCAGTGATGGGACCGGGAGAGGCACAGATACGCAGTATTTT. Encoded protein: CAISDGTGRGTDTQYF.

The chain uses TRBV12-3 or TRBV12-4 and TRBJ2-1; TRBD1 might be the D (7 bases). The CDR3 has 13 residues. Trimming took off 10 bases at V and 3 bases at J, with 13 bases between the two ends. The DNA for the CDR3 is TGTGCCATCAGGAGGGACAGCTACAATGAGCAGTTCTTC. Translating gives CAIRRDSYNEQFF.

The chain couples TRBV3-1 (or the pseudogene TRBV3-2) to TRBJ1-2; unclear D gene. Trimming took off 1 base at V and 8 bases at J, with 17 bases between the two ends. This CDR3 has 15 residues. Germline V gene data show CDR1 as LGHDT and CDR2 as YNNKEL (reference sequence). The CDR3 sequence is CASSQVESGSKGYTF. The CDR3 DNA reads TGTGCCAGCAGCCAAGTTGAGTCAGGTTCAAAAGGCTACACCTTC.